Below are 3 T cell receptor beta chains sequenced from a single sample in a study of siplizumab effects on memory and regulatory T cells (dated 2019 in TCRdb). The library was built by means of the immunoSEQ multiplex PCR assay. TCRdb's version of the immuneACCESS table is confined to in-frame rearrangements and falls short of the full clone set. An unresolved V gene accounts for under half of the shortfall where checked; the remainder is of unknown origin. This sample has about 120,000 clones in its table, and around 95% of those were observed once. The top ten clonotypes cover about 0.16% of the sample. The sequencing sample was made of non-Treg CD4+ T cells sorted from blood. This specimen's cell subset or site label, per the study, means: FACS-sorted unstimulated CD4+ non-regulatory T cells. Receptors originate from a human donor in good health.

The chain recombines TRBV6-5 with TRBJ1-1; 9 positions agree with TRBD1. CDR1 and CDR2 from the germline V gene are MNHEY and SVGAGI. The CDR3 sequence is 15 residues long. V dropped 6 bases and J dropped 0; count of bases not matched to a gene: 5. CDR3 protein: CASRGTGRMNTEAFF. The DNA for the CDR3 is TGTGCCAGCAGGGGGACAGGGCGAATGAACACTGAAGCTTTCTTT.

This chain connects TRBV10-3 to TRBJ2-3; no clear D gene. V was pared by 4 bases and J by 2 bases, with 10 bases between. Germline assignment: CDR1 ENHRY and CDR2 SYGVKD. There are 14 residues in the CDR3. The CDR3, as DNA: TGTGCCATCAGTGTTGACACCCTCACAGATACGCAGTATTTT. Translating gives CAISVDTLTDTQYF.

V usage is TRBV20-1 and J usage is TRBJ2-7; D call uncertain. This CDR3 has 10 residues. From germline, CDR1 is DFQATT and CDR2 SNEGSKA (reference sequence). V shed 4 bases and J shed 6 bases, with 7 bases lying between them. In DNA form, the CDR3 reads TGCAGTGCTACCGGGCCCGAGCAGTACTTC. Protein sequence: CSATGPEQYF.